This passage covers 22 T cell receptor beta chains from one sample sequenced in a study of blood T cell repertoires in COVID-19. Libraries were prepared by immunoSEQ multiplex PCR; TCRdb keeps only in-frame clonotypes and omits some of them. Among approximately 250,000 clones, roughly 84% were seen once, and the ten largest hold just under 1%. Material: peripheral blood. The receptors stem from a man aged 35-49 years with acute or convalescent COVID-19.

V usage is TRBV30 and J usage is TRBJ1-6; TRBD1 aligns across 8 bases. V was pared by 2 bases and J by 6 bases, with 9 bases of the junction left unmatched. CDR3 length: 16 residues. In germline, CDR1 is GTSNPN, CDR2 SVGIG (reference sequence). CDR3 coding DNA: TGTGCCTGGAGTTTCAGGTCCGGGACAGGTAATTCACCCCTCCACTTT. This sequence encodes CAWSFRSGTGNSPLHF.

V is TRBV5-6 and J is TRBJ1-2; 9 nucleotides align to TRBD1. The junction had 5 bases not matched to a gene; V was cut back by 1 base and J by 4 bases. This CDR3 has 15 residues. Germline V gives CDR1 SGHDT, CDR2 YYEEEE. This chain's CDR3 is CASSLSTGGAYGYTF. The CDR3 DNA follows: TGTGCCAGCAGCTTGAGTACAGGGGGCGCCTATGGCTACACCTTC.

This clone was recorded only once. The V gene is TRBV12-3 or TRBV12-4, the J gene TRBJ1-2; perhaps TRBD1 as D (6 bases). V lost 4 bases, J lost 6 bases, and 12 bases lay in between. CDR3 length equals 13 residues. CDR3: CASSYGTRNGYTF. The CDR3 DNA is TGTGCCAGCAGTTACGGGACACGCAATGGCTACACCTTC.

The CDR3 is CASSSYQGNEQFF. CDR3 coding DNA: TGTGCCAGCAGCTCGTATCAGGGGAATGAGCAGTTCTTC. This chain joins TRBV7-9 and TRBJ2-1, with D possibly being TRBD1 (6 bases). The CDR3 extends over 13 amino acids. Looked up from germline, CDR1 is SEHNR and CDR2 is FQNEAQ (reference sequence). Deletions cut 4 bases from V and 7 bases from J, with 11 bases between.

The chain is built from TRBV10-2 and TRBJ1-6; D is uncertain. Germline V gene lookup returns CDR1 WSHSY and CDR2 SAAADI. Trimming pared 4 bases from V and 5 bases from J, leaving 12 bases between. CDR3 size: 15 residues. Written as DNA, the CDR3 is TGCGCCAGCAGTGGTAATATCGAGAATAATTCACCCCTCCACTTT. Translating it yields CASSGNIENNSPLHF.

Here the CDR3 DNA reads TGTGCCAGCAGTGAGGGCTTTGGCGACGACACTGAAGCTTTCTTT. Translating it yields CASSEGFGDDTEAFF. This sequence joins TRBV25-1 and TRBJ1-1; D gene unclear. Germline values: CDR1 MGHDK, CDR2 SYGVNS. The V gene lost 3 bases and the J gene lost 3 bases, with 14 bases spanning the gap. There are 15 residues in the CDR3.

This clone was recorded a few times. The chain has TRBV5-1 and TRBJ1-4; D might be TRBD1 (6 bases). V lost 4 bases and J 6 bases, leaving 16 bases between the germline ends. The CDR3 contains 15 residues. Per the germline V gene, CDR1 is SGHRS and CDR2 is YFSETQ. The CDR3: CASSPTGLSDEKLFF. CDR3 DNA: TGCGCCAGCAGCCCCACAGGGTTGTCGGATGAAAAACTGTTTTTT.

The gene calls are TRBV28 and TRBJ2-3, with 8 bases that match TRBD1. With 4 bases clipped from V and 3 bases from J, the junction kept 9 bases outside the gene matches. Germline values: CDR1 MDHEN, CDR2 SYDVKM. The CDR3 covers 16 residues. This chain's CDR3 is CASSSPTRTGTDTQYF. Here the CDR3 DNA reads TGTGCCAGCAGTTCCCCAACTCGGACAGGGACAGATACGCAGTATTTT.

The CDR3 is CASSLPGQASSGNTIYF. The CDR3 nucleotides read TGTGCCAGCAGCCTTCCGGGACAGGCGTCCTCTGGAAACACCATATATTTT. The V gene is TRBV5-4, the J gene TRBJ1-3; 8 positions match TRBD1. Germline CDR1 is SGHNT and CDR2 is YYREEE (reference sequence). The CDR3 sequence is 17 residues long. The trim removed 4 bases at V and 0 bases at J, leaving 9 bases unmatched.

The chain is built from TRBV7-2 and TRBJ1-6; D is uncertain. Trimming pared 4 bases from V and 9 bases from J, leaving 10 bases between. The germline V gene encodes CDR1 SGHTA and CDR2 FQGNSA. This CDR3 region has 13 residues. The CDR3 loop reads CASSSTRFSPLHF. In nucleotides, the CDR3 is TGTGCCAGCAGCTCTACTCGTTTTTCACCCCTCCACTTT.

The rearrangement joins TRBV4-1 to TRBJ2-5; tentative D call: TRBD1 (5 bases). Germline V gene lookup returns CDR1 MGHRA and CDR2 YSYEKL. The germline V and J ends were trimmed by 0 bases and 2 bases, with 13 bases remaining between them. CDR3 length equals 16 residues. The CDR3 loop reads CASSQDRGMGQETQYF. In DNA form, the CDR3 reads TGCGCCAGCAGCCAAGATAGGGGCATGGGGCAAGAGACCCAGTACTTC.

The chain carries TRBV7-2 and TRBJ2-1, with TRBD1 matching over 7 bases. The CDR3 is 15 amino acids. Germline-derived CDR1 and CDR2 are SGHTA and FQGNSA. V shed 3 bases, J shed 1 base, and the junction held 3 bases outside the gene matches. The CDR3 reads CASSFRGYSYNEQFF. CDR3 coding DNA: TGTGCCAGCAGCTTCAGGGGGTATTCCTACAATGAGCAGTTCTTC. Full variable domain (rest looked up from reference TRBV7-2 and TRBJ2-1): GAGVSQSPSNKVTEKGKDVELRCDPISGHTALYWYRQSLGQGLEFLIYFQGNSAPDKSGLPSDRFSAERTGGSVSTLTIQRTQQEDSAVYLCASSFRGYSYNEQFFGPGTRLTVL.

This chain joins TRBV7-9 and TRBJ1-2; 9 nucleotides match TRBD1. Germline loops: CDR1 SEHNR, CDR2 FQNEAQ (reference sequence). This CDR3 is built from 16 residues. Trimming at V came to 4 bases and at J to 4 bases, leaving 10 bases not matched to a gene. CDR3 sequence (DNA): TGTGCCAGCAGCTACTCCGGGACAGGGCTTCCCTATGGCTACACCTTC. Translating gives CASSYSGTGLPYGYTF.

J is TRBJ2-1 and V is TRBV3-1 (or the pseudogene TRBV3-2); 11 bases line up with TRBD2. The CDR3 contains 17 residues. CDR1 and CDR2 from the germline V gene are LGHDT and YNNKEL (reference sequence). Trimming removed 2 bases from V and 4 bases from J; junction bases left unmatched: 7. The CDR3: CASSQLQRLAGYNEQFF. The CDR3 region has the DNA TGTGCCAGCAGCCAATTGCAGCGACTAGCGGGGTACAATGAGCAGTTCTTC.

The chain combines TRBV7-2 with TRBJ1-5, with TRBD1 matching 8 bases. With V trimmed by 5 bases and J by 4 bases, 7 bases remained unmatched. CDR1 and CDR2 (germline): SGHTA, FQGNSA. This CDR3 comprises 15 residues. CDR3 coding DNA: TGTGCCAGCAGCCAGAACCAGGGGGCGAATCAGCCCCAGCATTTT. It specifies CASSQNQGANQPQHF.

V and J are TRBV2 and TRBJ2-1; D possibly corresponds to TRBD1 (6 bases). The ends were cut back, 6 bases at V and 0 bases at J, with 24 bases in the middle. The CDR3 sequence is 19 residues long. The germline gives CDR1 SNHLY, CDR2 FYNNEI. CDR3 bases: TGTGCCAGCAGGCAACTAGGAACGTTGGGGACAAGCTCCTACAATGAGCAGTTCTTC. Its protein is CASRQLGTLGTSSYNEQFF.

This clone was detected a few times. The chain has TRBV19 and TRBJ1-1, with 9 bases aligning to TRBD1. Germline lookup yields CDR1 LNHDA and CDR2 SQIVND (reference sequence). Losses at the gene ends were 6 bases for V and 5 bases for J; bases not matched to a gene: 10. This CDR3 contains 15 residues. In DNA form, the CDR3 reads TGTGCCAGTAGCCCCCCGGGACAGGGCGAAACTGAAGCTTTCTTT. This codes for CASSPPGQGETEAFF.

In the case of this clone: An end of the junction differs from the germline gene, which may be a read error. The chain carries TRBV24-1 and TRBJ2-2, with D perhaps TRBD1 (6 bases). Germline CDR1 and CDR2: KGHDR and SFDVKD. This CDR3 contains 14 residues. CDR3 sequence (DNA): TGTGCCTCCAGTGGGGGCTGGAACACCGGGGAGCTGTTTTTT. Translated, it gives CASSGGWNTGELFF.

The rearrangement uses TRBV6-1 and TRBJ2-5, with D possibly matching TRBD2 (5 bases). Germline-derived CDR1 and CDR2 are MNHNS and SASEGT. The CDR3 loop spans 14 amino acids. Trimming removed 1 base from V and 2 bases from J, with 8 bases in between. The CDR3 region has the DNA TGTGCCAGCAGTGAAGAAGGCGGGCAAGAGACCCAGTACTTC. As protein: CASSEEGGQETQYF.

This clone was seen a few times. The J gene is TRBJ1-2, the V gene TRBV6-2 or TRBV6-3; D is possibly TRBD1 (5 bases). The CDR3 is made up of 15 amino acids. Germline V lookup: CDR1 MNHEY, CDR2 SVGEGT. Trimming left V 0 bases short and J 8 bases short, with 16 bases between. The CDR3 DNA is TGTGCCAGCAGTTACTCAGGGTCCGGACAAGTGGGCTACACCTTC. As protein: CASSYSGSGQVGYTF.

This chain connects TRBV30 to TRBJ2-3; 8 bases align to TRBD2. The CDR3 runs to 15 residues. The germline CDR1 and CDR2 sequences are GTSNPN and SVGIG (reference sequence). V shed 7 bases and J 1 base; nucleotides not matched to a gene: 10. The CDR3 DNA is TGTGCCTTGTCCGGGGGGGCGGCGGGCACAGATACGCAGTATTTT. Protein: CALSGGAAGTDTQYF.

CDR3 in DNA: TGTGCCAGCAGCTTGTTGACAGTACAAGAGACCCAGTACTTC. Translating it yields CASSLLTVQETQYF. V is TRBV5-5 and J is TRBJ2-5; possible D gene TRBD1, 5 bases. The V gene lost 1 base and the J gene lost 2 bases, with 9 bases spanning the gap. Germline V lookup: CDR1 SGHKS, CDR2 YYEKEE (reference sequence). This CDR3 region has 14 residues. The variable domain in full, with the rest retrieved from reference TRBV5-5 and TRBJ2-5, is DAGVTQSPTHLIKTRGQQVTLRCSPISGHKSVSWYQQVLGQGPQFIFQYYEKEERGRGNFPDRFSARQFPNYSSELNVNALLLGDSALYLCASSLLTVQETQYFGPGTRLLVL.